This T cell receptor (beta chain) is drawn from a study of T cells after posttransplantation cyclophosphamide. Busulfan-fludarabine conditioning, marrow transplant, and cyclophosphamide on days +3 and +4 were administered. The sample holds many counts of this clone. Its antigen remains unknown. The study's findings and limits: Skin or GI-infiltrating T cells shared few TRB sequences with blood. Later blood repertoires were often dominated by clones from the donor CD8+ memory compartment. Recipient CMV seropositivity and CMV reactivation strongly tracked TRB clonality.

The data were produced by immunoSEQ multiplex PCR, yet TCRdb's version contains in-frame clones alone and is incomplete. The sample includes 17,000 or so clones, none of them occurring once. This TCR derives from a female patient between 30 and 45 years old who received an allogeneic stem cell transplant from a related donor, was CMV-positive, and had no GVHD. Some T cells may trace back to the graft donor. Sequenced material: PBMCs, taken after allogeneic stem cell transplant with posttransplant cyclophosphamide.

CDR3 in DNA: TGTGCCAGCAGCTTATCGGGCGGGGGCACCGGGGAGCTGTTTTTT. As protein: CASSLSGGGTGELFF. This chain uses TRBV7-2 with TRBJ2-2, with 7 bases lining up with TRBD2. Germline lookup yields CDR1 SGHTA and CDR2 FQGNSA. V shed 2 bases, J shed 4 bases, and the junction held 4 bases outside the gene matches. This CDR3 region has 15 residues.